Given below is one T cell receptor beta chain in context. Antigen unknown. Donors were drawn from the approximately 120-subject validation cohort, separate from the 666-subject first cohort. Using immunoSEQ multiplex PCR, the repertoire was profiled, and TCRdb retains in-frame clones only, with some absent. The sample lists over 120,000 clones; roughly 86% were seen once. This specimen belongs to a study of cytomegalovirus exposure and HLA in healthy donors. Overall study findings and caveats: Accounts indicate the classifier identified cytomegalovirus status with strong specificity and sensitivity. Confirmation in vitro established that a few CMV-associated chains were specific for CMV antigens.

CDR3 length equals 17 residues. V gave up 3 bases and J gave up 5 bases; unmatched junction bases: 10. The germline V gene has CDR1 MGHDK and CDR2 SYGVNS. The sequence was obtained from a man aged 18 to 30 in good health and CMV-seropositive. The chain recombines TRBV25-1 with TRBJ2-3, with TRBD2 matching over 11 bases. The material sequenced was PBMCs. The CDR3 sequence is CASSESRLAGLEDTQYF. CDR3 DNA sequence: TGTGCCAGCAGTGAGTCCAGACTAGCGGGGCTTGAAGATACGCAGTATTTT. Filled out from reference TRBV25-1 and TRBJ2-3, the complete variable domain reads EADIYQTPRYLVIGTGKKITLECSQTMGHDKMYWYQQDPGMELHLIHYSYGVNSTEKGDLSSESTVSRIRTEHFPLTLESARPSHTSQYLCASSESRLAGLEDTQYFGPGTRLTVL.